This TCR beta chain was captured in a study of CD8 T cells in ankylosing spondylitis. Findings of the study overall: Relatively scarce in peripheral blood, disease-linked clones were CD8+. There was reportedly significant enrichment of clones that were disease-linked in matched ankylosing spondylitis synovial fluid.

5'-RACE, quantitative and with molecular barcodes, yielded the TCR beta libraries. One entry per CDR3 protein, called by TCRdb with MiXCR from the 5' RACE reads. The sample lists 30,000 to 45,000 distinct CDR3 sequences, about 10% seen once, with just over 20% in the top ten. This clonotype showed up just a few times. Its antigen remains unidentified. This CDR3 has 11 amino acids. The germline V gene has CDR1 MNHNY and CDR2 SVGAGI (reference sequence). The V end was cut by 11 bases, the J end by 8 bases, with 12 bases between. V and J are TRBV6-6 and TRBJ2-2; unclear D gene. This TCR derives from a male donor with ankylosing spondylitis. The sample was synovial fluid, either unsorted or a sorted T cell fraction (not recorded which). CDR3 in amino acids: CALLIAGELFF. In DNA, the CDR3 is TGTGCCCTTTTAATCGCAGGGGAGCTGTTTTTT.